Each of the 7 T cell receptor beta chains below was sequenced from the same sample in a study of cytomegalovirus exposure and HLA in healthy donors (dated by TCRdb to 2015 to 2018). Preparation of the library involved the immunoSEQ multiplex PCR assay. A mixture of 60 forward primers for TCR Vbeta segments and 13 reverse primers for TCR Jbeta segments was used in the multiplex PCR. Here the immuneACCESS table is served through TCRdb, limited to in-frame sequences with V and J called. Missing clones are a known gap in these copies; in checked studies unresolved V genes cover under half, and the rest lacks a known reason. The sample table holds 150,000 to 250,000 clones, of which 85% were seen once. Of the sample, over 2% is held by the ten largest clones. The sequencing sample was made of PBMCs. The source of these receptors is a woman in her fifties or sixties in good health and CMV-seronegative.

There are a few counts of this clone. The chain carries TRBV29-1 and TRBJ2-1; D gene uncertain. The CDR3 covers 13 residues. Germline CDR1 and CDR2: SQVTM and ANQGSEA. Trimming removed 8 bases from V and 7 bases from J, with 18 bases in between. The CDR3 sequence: CSLRVPVGNEQFF. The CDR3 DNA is TGCAGCCTTCGGGTCCCGGTCGGTAATGAGCAGTTCTTC.

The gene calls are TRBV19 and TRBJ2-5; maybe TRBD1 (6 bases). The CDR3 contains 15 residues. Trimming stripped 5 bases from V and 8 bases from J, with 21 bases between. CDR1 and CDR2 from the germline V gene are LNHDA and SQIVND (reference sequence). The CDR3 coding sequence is TGTGCCAGTAGTTCAGGGGACGCCGGCCCAACTACCCAGTACTTC. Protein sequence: CASSSGDAGPTTQYF. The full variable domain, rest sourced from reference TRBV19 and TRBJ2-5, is DGGITQSPKYLFRKEGQNVTLSCEQNLNHDAMYWYRQDPGQGLRLIYYSQIVNDFQKGDIAEGYSVSREKKESFPLTVTSAQKNPTAFYLCASSSGDAGPTTQYFGPGTRLLVL.

The CDR3 loop reads CASSLVRTSGRFEETQYF. The CDR3 DNA sequence: TGTGCCAGCAGCTTAGTCCGGACTAGCGGGAGGTTTGAAGAGACCCAGTACTTC. The chain links TRBV7-9 to TRBJ2-5, with TRBD2 matching 14 bases. The germline gives CDR1 SEHNR, CDR2 FQNEAQ (reference sequence). CDR3 size: 18 residues. V lost 1 base to trimming and J lost 3 bases; unmatched junction nucleotides: 7.

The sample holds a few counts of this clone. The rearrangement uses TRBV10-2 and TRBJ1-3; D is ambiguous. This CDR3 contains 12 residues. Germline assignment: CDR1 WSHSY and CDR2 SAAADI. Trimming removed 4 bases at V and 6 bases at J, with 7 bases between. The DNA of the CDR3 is TGCGCCAGCAGTGGTCCCCTAAACACCATATATTTT. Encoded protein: CASSGPLNTIYF.

The CDR3 bases are TGTGCCAGCAGTGAAGGAAGGGCCGCAGGGACAGCTACCTACAATGAGCAGTTCTTC. This encodes CASSEGRAAGTATYNEQFF. The chain employs TRBV2 and TRBJ2-1; 7 nucleotides match TRBD1. The CDR3 is 19 amino acids. The germline V gene encodes CDR1 SNHLY and CDR2 FYNNEI. J lost 2 bases, V lost 1 base, and 14 bases had no gene match.

The CDR3 nucleotides are TGTGCCAGCAGCCCTACAGGAATTGACGAGCAGTACTTC. Translating it yields CASSPTGIDEQYF. The chain uses TRBV7-9 and TRBJ2-7; maybe TRBD1 (5 bases). The CDR3 has 13 amino acids. Trimming removed 5 bases at V and 5 bases at J, with 13 bases between. The germline V gene encodes CDR1 SEHNR and CDR2 FQNEAQ (reference sequence).

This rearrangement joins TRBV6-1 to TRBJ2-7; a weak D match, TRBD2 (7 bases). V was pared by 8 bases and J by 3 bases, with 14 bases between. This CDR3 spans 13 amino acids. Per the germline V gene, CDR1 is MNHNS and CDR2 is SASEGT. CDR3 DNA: TGTGCCAGCGGGGGGCAGCGGGGCTACGAGCAGTACTTC. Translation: CASGGQRGYEQYF.